This T cell receptor beta chain emerged from a study of control samples from healthy donors and cancer patients. Produced via immunoSEQ multiplex PCR; TCRdb's table is partial and in-frame only. In the table there are more than 110,000 clones, roughly nine tenths of which are singletons. CDR1 SGHRS and CDR2 YFSETQ come from the germline V gene. This CDR3 spans 16 amino acids. After removal of 7 bases from V and 1 base from J, the junction contained 9 bases not matched to a gene. V gene TRBV5-1 combines with J gene TRBJ2-1; 9 bases map to TRBD2. The clonotype comes from a young woman in good health. The sequenced sample consisted of blood. CDR3 nucleotide sequence: TGCGCCAGCGGGAGTAGCGGGAGTCCTTCCTACAATGAGCAGTTCTTC. It yields the protein CASGSSGSPSYNEQFF.